This is a list of T cell receptor beta chains from one sample in a study of blood T cell repertoires in COVID-19. Sequencing used immunoSEQ multiplex PCR; TCRdb keeps in-frame clones, though not all of them. Of roughly 170,000 clones in the sample, more than 80% were seen once. Sequencing input: peripheral blood. The receptors come from a human donor in a cohort sampled during active COVID-19. The conserved cysteine and the conserved F or W are not part of the CDR3 here.

v_gene: TRBV18; CDR3aa: ASSPPQSYEQY
v_gene: TRBV6-1; CDR3aa: ASSEAWQFEQY
v_gene: TRBV6-2/TRBV6-3; CDR3aa: ASSYQNQPQH
v_gene: TRBV6-4; CDR3aa: ARNFRGNQPQH
v_gene: TRBV7-9; CDR3aa: ASSLSLAGGNGYT
v_gene: TRBV4-1; CDR3aa: ASSQGNNEQF
v_gene: TRBV29-1; CDR3aa: SVEPPGNTEAF
v_gene: TRBV7-9; CDR3aa: ASSLALTSGGSYNEQF
v_gene: TRBV7-2; CDR3aa: ASSQTRSGGDTQY
v_gene: TRBV11-3; CDR3aa: ASSLDHSSAGGTEQF
v_gene: TRBV6-5; CDR3aa: ASSYSRGQVGYGYT
v_gene: TRBV10-3; CDR3aa: AISEEDSPNTEAF
v_gene: TRBV12-3/TRBV12-4; CDR3aa: ASSFSRNTEAF
v_gene: TRBV7-2; CDR3aa: ARLYVGGVETQY
v_gene: TRBV2; CDR3aa: ASWDSPTGELF
v_gene: TRBV10-1; CDR3aa: ASSESKGQYYDEQY
v_gene: TRBV19; CDR3aa: ASHPISLEIQETQY
v_gene: TRBV9; CDR3aa: ASSGDREGFYEQY
v_gene: TRBV5-1; CDR3aa: ASSFSSGQPSYEQY
v_gene: TRBV5-1; CDR3aa: ASSLGQGAGNTIY
v_gene: TRBV6-6; CDR3aa: ASTGTGVSYGYT
v_gene: TRBV6-5; CDR3aa: ASGRGAGYEQY
v_gene: TRBV12-3/TRBV12-4; CDR3aa: ASSSTDGGRQY
v_gene: TRBV12-5; CDR3aa: ASGPDRETQY
v_gene: TRBV30; CDR3aa: AWSLGANTEAF
v_gene: TRBV5-1; CDR3aa: ASSLTGGKENEKLF
v_gene: TRBV11-2; CDR3aa: ASSSSYDEQF
v_gene: TRBV6-6; CDR3aa: ASSPRPGLAGRETQY
v_gene: TRBV10-2; CDR3aa: ASRGQEDPNYGYT